This TCR beta chain was captured by sequencing in a study of shared clonotypes between healthy human individuals. The germline V gene has CDR1 LNHDA and CDR2 SQIVND (reference sequence). This CDR3 region has 12 residues. The V gene lost 1 base and the J gene lost 13 bases, with 10 bases spanning the gap. Profiled with immunoSEQ multiplex PCR; TCRdb holds only in-frame clones, not every one. The sample has about 1.1 million clones, around 82% seen once. Source material: memory CD4+ T cells from PBMCs. The subset: CD45RA-negative fraction. The clonotype comes from a man aged 18-30 years in good health. Some clones in this sample may be carry-over from other donors' samples. This sequence joins TRBV19 and TRBJ2-2; D gene unclear. The CDR3 DNA sequence: TGTGCCAGTAGTATAGGGCCTGGCGGGCTGTTTTTT. This sequence encodes CASSIGPGGLFF. Based on the CDR3 plus reference TRBV19 and TRBJ2-2, the full variable domain is DGGITQSPKYLFRKEGQNVTLSCEQNLNHDAMYWYRQDPGQGLRLIYYSQIVNDFQKGDIAEGYSVSREKKESFPLTVTSAQKNPTAFYLCASSIGPGGLFFGEGSRLTVL.